A selection of T cell receptor beta chains follows, all from one sample in a study of cytomegalovirus exposure and HLA in healthy donors. The table came from immunoSEQ multiplex PCR; TCRdb's copy has only in-frame clones and leaves some out. The table shows 160,000 or so clones, with more than 65% occurring only once. Sequencing used PBMCs. Receptor source: a man in his thirties or forties in good health and CMV-seronegative. CDR3s include the opening cysteine and the closing phenylalanine or tryptophan. Fields, in order: clone size, V gene, D gene, J gene, CDR3 DNA, CDR3 protein. The D gene is left open where the match is weak. Size is stated for part of the rows, as once, few or many counts, or as a class when the clone is expanded.

NA	TRBV19	NA	TRBJ2-6	TGTGCCAGTAGTATAGCGGGGAGCTCTGGGGCCAACGTCCTGACTTTC	CASSIAGSSGANVLTF
once	TRBV7-8	NA	TRBJ1-1	TGTGCCAGCAGCTTAGCACGGGGCACTGAAGCTTTCTTT	CASSLARGTEAFF
NA	TRBV29-1	TRBD1	TRBJ1-4	TGCAGCGTTGAAGTCGACAGGGACCAAAAACTGTTTTTT	CSVEVDRDQKLFF
NA	TRBV28	NA	TRBJ1-2	TGTGCCAGCAGTCGCCGACAGTCCGGGGGCTATGGCTACACCTTC	CASSRRQSGGYGYTF
NA	TRBV9	TRBD1	TRBJ2-1	TGTGCCAGCAGCGAGGGGGTAGGGGGCGGAAGGAATGAGCAGTTCTTC	CASSEGVGGGRNEQFF
NA	TRBV30	NA	TRBJ1-5	TGTGCCTGGAGTCTCGGTAATCAGCCCCAGCATTTT	CAWSLGNQPQHF
NA	TRBV13	TRBD2	TRBJ2-7	TGTGCCAGCAGCTCCGGACTAGCGGGAGGATACGAGCAGTACTTC	CASSSGLAGGYEQYF
NA	TRBV18	TRBD2	TRBJ2-1	TGTGCCAGCGAAACTAGCGGGGGAAGAAATGAGCAGTTCTTC	CASETSGGRNEQFF
NA	TRBV6-6	TRBD1	TRBJ2-7	TGTGCCAGCACGGATGGAAGGGGGCTCGGCTCCTACGAGCAGTACTTC	CASTDGRGLGSYEQYF
once	TRBV15	NA	TRBJ2-5	TGTGCCACCAGCAGAGTGGAGGGCGGCCAAGAGACCCAGTACTTC	CATSRVEGGQETQYF
NA	TRBV28	TRBD2	TRBJ2-5	TGTGCCAGCAGTTTGTTTAGCGGGGCCATCTTGGGGCAAGAGACCCAGTACTTC	CASSLFSGAILGQETQYF
NA	TRBV6-1	NA	TRBJ2-7	TGTGCCAGCAGTGAAAGTCAGGGCACCTACGAGCAGTACTTC	CASSESQGTYEQYF
NA	TRBV7-2	TRBD1	TRBJ1-1	TGTGCCAGCAGCTTAGCCGGACAGGCTGGGGGGGAAGCTTTCTTT	CASSLAGQAGGEAFF
NA	TRBV9	NA	TRBJ2-1	TGTGCCAGCAGCCCGGCGCCGGGAGTGTACAATGAGCAGTTCTTC	CASSPAPGVYNEQFF
NA	TRBV15	NA	TRBJ1-5	TGTGCCACCAGCAGGCGGCCGGACATCCGAAGTCAGCCCCAGCATTTT	CATSRRPDIRSQPQHF
NA	TRBV5-1	TRBD2	TRBJ2-1	TGCGCCAGCAGCTTGGGGGGGACTAGCGGGAGCGATGAGCAGTTCTTC	CASSLGGTSGSDEQFF
NA	TRBV5-1	TRBD1	TRBJ1-1	TGCGCCAGCAGCTGGGACAGGGATCCGAACACTGAAGCTTTCTTT	CASSWDRDPNTEAFF
NA	TRBV7-2	NA	TRBJ2-7	TGTGCCAGCAGCTTAGTAACCGGACAGACCTACGAGCAGTACTTC	CASSLVTGQTYEQYF
once	TRBV2	NA	TRBJ2-2	TGTGCCAGCAGTGAAGCAGCACTGAACACCGGGGAGCTGTTTTTT	CASSEAALNTGELFF
few	TRBV11-1	NA	TRBJ2-7	TGTGCCAGCAGCTTAGTTGGGGGCGTCGAGCAGTACTTC	CASSLVGGVEQYF
NA	TRBV7-9	NA	TRBJ1-4	TGTGCCAGCAGCTCCGTTGCAACTAATGAAAAACTGTTTTTT	CASSSVATNEKLFF
NA	TRBV28	TRBD1	TRBJ2-2	TGTGCCAGCAGTAGAACAGGGGTCGATACCGGGGAGCTGTTTTTT	CASSRTGVDTGELFF
NA	TRBV7-2	TRBD1	TRBJ1-5	TGTGCCAGCAGCTTTCCGGGACAGGTTAAACATTTT	CASSFPGQVKHF
NA	TRBV15	NA	TRBJ2-7	TGTGCCACCAGCAGAGGTCCGCGCTACGAGCAGTACTTC	CATSRGPRYEQYF
NA	TRBV11-2	TRBD2	TRBJ2-5	TGTGCCAGCAGCTTAGATCGGGGAGCGGGAGTCCTCGGGGAGACCCAGTACTTC	CASSLDRGAGVLGETQYF
NA	TRBV5-1	TRBD2	TRBJ2-3	TGCGCCAGCAGCACGCAAGGGACTAGCGGGGATTTCTTTGGCACAGATACGCAGTATTTT	CASSTQGTSGDFFGTDTQYF
NA	TRBV7-2	NA	TRBJ2-7	TGTGCCAGCAGCGCCTCGGGGGTTCACGAGCAGTACTTC	CASSASGVHEQYF
NA	TRBV7-9	TRBD2	TRBJ2-1	TGTGCCAGCAGCTTAGTCCTAGCGGGGTGGAATGAGCAGTTCTTC	CASSLVLAGWNEQFF
few	TRBV11-2	NA	TRBJ2-3	TGTGCCAGCAGACCAACTAGCACAGATACGCAGTATTTT	CASRPTSTDTQYF
once	TRBV7-7	NA	TRBJ2-1	TGTGCTAGCAGCTTAGCTTTAGGACAGCACAATGAGCAGTTCTTC	CASSLALGQHNEQFF
NA	TRBV13	TRBD1	TRBJ2-3	TGTGCCAGCAGCTTTGGGACAGGGCCTTATTTT	CASSFGTGPYF
NA	TRBV5-4	NA	TRBJ1-1	TGTGCCAGCAGCTCCCCTACCGCAGCTTTCTTT	CASSSPTAAFF
few	TRBV5-1	TRBD1	TRBJ2-7	TGCGCCAGCAGCGGGGCTCGGACAGGGGCGCCCTACGAGCAGTACTTC	CASSGARTGAPYEQYF
NA	TRBV11-2	TRBD2	TRBJ2-5	TGTGCCAGCAGCACGGGGACTAGCGGGAGTTTGTACGAGACCCAGTACTTC	CASSTGTSGSLYETQYF
NA	TRBV11-2	TRBD2	TRBJ2-5	TGTGCCAGCAGCCAACTAGCGGGGGGCTTTGCGGTGACCCAGTACTTC	CASSQLAGGFAVTQYF
few	TRBV6-1	NA	TRBJ2-2	TGTGCCAGCAGTGTAATTGGGGGCGATACCGGGGAGCTGTTTTTT	CASSVIGGDTGELFF
NA	TRBV30	NA	TRBJ2-5	TGTGCCTGGAGTGTACGGTTCGGGGAGACCCAGTACTTC	CAWSVRFGETQYF
NA	TRBV4-3	TRBD1	TRBJ2-1	TGCGCCAGCAGCCAGTACGGGACAGAGGGACAGGTTCTGTTCTTC	CASSQYGTEGQVLFF
NA	TRBV7-2	TRBD1	TRBJ2-7	TGTGCCAGCAGCTTAGGGGGATGGGGGACAGGGTGGCGGGAGCAGTACTTC	CASSLGGWGTGWREQYF